The present entry profiles one T cell receptor beta chain with its context. This clone may be a read error of a much larger clone one base away. The sample belongs to a study of T-cell reconstitution after alpha-beta-depleted transplantation in children. The library targeted TCRbeta and was prepared with unique molecular identifiers. Via MiXCR, TCRdb re-called the PCR reads, giving one row per CDR3 protein. The table records about 610,000 distinct CDR3 sequences, approximately 10% of them present only once. CDR3 length: 15 residues. CDR1 and CDR2 (germline): DFQATT, SNEGSKA (reference sequence). The material was PBMCs from the stem cell graft donor, obtained from the stem cell graft. The TCR sequence derives from a human donor who donated a stem cell graft to a child with acute myeloid leukemia. The chain employs TRBV20-1 and TRBJ2-7; 13 positions agree with TRBD2. CDR3 region: CCARPTSGGTYEQYF. In nucleotides, the CDR3 is TGCTGTGCTAGGCCGACTAGCGGGGGGACCTACGAGCAGTACTTC.